The rows below give T cell receptor beta chains drawn from one sample of a study of human T cells and chemical hapten exposure. TCRdb re-analysed the RACE reads in MiXCR, keeping a single row per CDR3 protein. The sample lists approximately 340,000 distinct CDR3 sequences, about 7% seen once, with 7% to 10% in the top ten. Sample: whole blood, taken in connection with sensitization to the hapten diphenylcyclopropenone (DPC). These receptors were obtained from a woman aged 18-29 years with alopecia areata. Some clones in this sample may be carry-over from other donors' samples. The CDR3 runs from the conserved cysteine through the conserved F or W. The D gene is left open where the match is weak. Clone size is given for some rows only: seen once, a few or many times, or a class if the clone is expanded.

j_gene	d_gene	abundance	v_gene	CDR3aa	CDR3nt
TRBJ1-2	.	.	TRBV4-3	CASSQDPYGGNGYTF	TGCGCCAGCAGCCAAGATCCTTACGGGGGTAATGGCTACACCTTC
TRBJ2-4	TRBD1	few	TRBV11-2	CASSRTGSAKNIQYF	TGTGCCAGCAGCCGGACAGGGTCAGCCAAAAACATTCAGTACTTC
TRBJ1-1	.	many	TRBV7-9	CASSLAIKGSDTEAFF	TGTGCCAGCAGCTTAGCAATTAAGGGCTCTGACACTGAAGCTTTCTTT
TRBJ1-5	.	many	TRBV18	CASSPKTGSKQPQHF	TGTGCCAGCTCACCCAAAACAGGGTCAAAGCAGCCCCAGCATTTT
TRBJ2-3	TRBD2	few	TRBV27	CASSQSSGASTDTQYF	TGTGCCAGCAGTCAGTCTAGCGGGGCGAGCACAGATACGCAGTATTTT
TRBJ1-1	.	many	TRBV7-9	CASGRGTEAFF	TGTGCCAGCGGACGGGGCACTGAAGCTTTCTTT
TRBJ2-7	.	few	TRBV7-9	CAVAMEGATYEQYF	TGTGCCGTTGCTATGGAGGGGGCGACCTACGAGCAGTACTTC
TRBJ1-1	.	.	TRBV7-2	CASSFWPGMNTEAFF	TGTGCCAGCAGCTTTTGGCCCGGGATGAACACTGAAGCTTTCTTT
TRBJ2-1	TRBD2	few	TRBV29-1	CSVGRVYNEQFF	TGCAGCGTAGGGAGGGTTTACAATGAGCAGTTCTTC
TRBJ2-7	TRBD1	many	TRBV20-1	CSAYGQGSYEQYF	TGCAGTGCTTATGGACAGGGTTCCTACGAGCAGTACTTC
TRBJ2-7	.	few	TRBV6-5	CASSYSRQVSYEQYF	TGTGCCAGCAGTTACTCGAGACAGGTGTCCTACGAGCAGTACTTC
TRBJ2-7	.	few	TRBV6-5	CASSYSRGGSYEQYF	TGTGCCAGCAGTTACTCGAGGGGGGGGTCCTACGAGCAGTACTTC
TRBJ2-2	.	few	TRBV10-3	CAISTPDSQSTGELFF	TGTGCCATCAGTACCCCGGACAGCCAGAGCACCGGGGAGCTGTTTTTT
TRBJ1-2	.	.	TRBV7-2	CASSPAAGESYGYTF	TGTGCCAGCAGCCCGGCGGCGGGGGAGTCCTATGGCTACACCTTC
TRBJ1-1	.	few	TRBV4-3	CASSHLPPDKTATFYLNTEAFF	TGCGCCAGCAGCCACTTACCACCTGACAAGACAGCTACCTTTTACCTGAACACTGAAGCTTTCTTT
TRBJ2-1	.	many	TRBV6-6	CASRMYNEQFF	TGTGCCAGCAGGATGTACAATGAGCAGTTCTTC
TRBJ2-6	.	many	TRBV28	CAISSGANVLTF	TGTGCCATTTCGTCTGGGGCCAACGTCCTGACTTTC
TRBJ2-7	TRBD2	many	TRBV4-1	CASSLTSGGADREQYF	TGCGCCAGCAGCCTTACTAGCGGGGGGGCCGATCGCGAGCAGTACTTC
TRBJ2-5	TRBD1	medium-sized	TRBV10-3	CAISTRDRASETQYF	TGTGCCATCAGCACCCGGGACAGGGCCTCAGAGACCCAGTACTTC
TRBJ1-2	.	.	TRBV7-6	CASSLEAQSNYGYTF	TGTGCCAGCAGCTTAGAGGCACAGTCCAACTATGGCTACACCTTC
TRBJ1-4	.	few	TRBV7-5	CISVPEALQGAIEKLFF	.
TRBJ2-5	.	few	TRBV7-9	CASSLVGTVQETQYF	TGTGCCAGCAGCTTAGTCGGGACGGTCCAAGAGACCCAGTACTTC
TRBJ1-4	TRBD1	.	TRBV7-8	CASSLDRGYEKLFF	TGTGCCAGCAGCCTAGACAGGGGGTATGAAAAACTGTTTTTT
TRBJ2-5	TRBD1	.	TRBV24-1	CATSESGTGVETQYF	TGTGCCACCAGTGAATCCGGGACAGGGGTAGAGACCCAGTACTTC
TRBJ1-6	.	few	TRBV6-6	CASSYSPMSSYNSPLHF	TGTGCCAGCAGTTACTCGCCGATGAGCTCCTATAATTCACCCCTCCACTTT
TRBJ1-6	.	.	TRBV3-1	CASSQSYNSPLHF	TGTGCCAGCAGCCAGTCCTATAATTCACCCCTCCACTTT
TRBJ1-2	.	.	TRBV4-3	CASSQALPSRERSYTF	TGCGCCAGCAGCCAAGCCTTGCCGTCCCGCGAGAGGAGCTACACCTTC
TRBJ2-5	TRBD1	.	TRBV24-1	CATSAPGQGGLETQYF	TGTGCCACCAGTGCCCCGGGACAGGGGGGATTGGAGACCCAGTACTTC
TRBJ1-2	.	many	TRBV18	CASSVNRERYGYTF	TGTGCCAGCTCAGTTAACCGGGAACGCTATGGCTACACCTTC
TRBJ1-2	TRBD1	few	TRBV20-1	CSARGPGQGTNYGYTF	TGCAGTGCTAGGGGACCCGGACAGGGGACTAACTATGGCTACACCTTC
TRBJ2-3	.	few	TRBV15	CATSGGQLEDTQYF	TGTGCCACCAGCGGAGGACAGTTGGAAGATACGCAGTATTTT
TRBJ1-4	.	many	TRBV11-2	CASSKEGDYEKLFF	TGTGCCAGCAGCAAAGAGGGGGACTATGAAAAACTGTTTTTT
TRBJ1-5	.	.	TRBV28	CASSKGPLTNQPQHF	TGTGCCAGCAGTAAAGGCCCCTTAACCAATCAGCCCCAGCATTTT
TRBJ1-2	.	few	TRBV6-5	CATGWGALRNYGYTF	TGTGCCACCGGGTGGGGGGCGTTAAGGAACTATGGCTACACCTTC
TRBJ2-2	.	many	TRBV7-2	CASRADWDTGELFF	TGTGCCAGCAGGGCGGACTGGGACACCGGGGAGCTGTTTTTT
TRBJ1-4	.	few	TRBV28	CASRPIPGKQGLNEKLFF	TGTGCCAGCAGACCGATACCCGGGAAACAGGGTCTGAATGAAAAACTGTTTTTT
TRBJ2-5	.	few	TRBV4-2	CASSQVGGAETQYF	TGTGCCAGCAGCCAAGTTGGCGGGGCAGAGACCCAGTACTTC
TRBJ2-5	.	few	TRBV5-4	CASSLDGLAGQETQYF	TGTGCCAGCAGCTTGGACGGATTGGCAGGTCAAGAGACCCAGTACTTC
TRBJ1-6	TRBD1	few	TRBV5-1	CASSLTYRGLGSPLHF	TGCGCCAGCAGCCTGACATACAGGGGGCTTGGGTCACCCCTCCACTTT
TRBJ1-2	TRBD1	few	TRBV6-2/TRBV6-3	CASSPHHPGQGIYGYTF	TGTGCCAGCAGTCCCCATCACCCGGGACAGGGGATCTATGGCTACACCTTC
TRBJ1-5	TRBD1	few	TRBV4-1	CASSLGVIGGFVLGNQPQHF	TGCGCCAGCAGCCTCGGGGTGATAGGGGGCTTTGTGCTGGGCAATCAGCCCCAGCATTTT
TRBJ1-2	.	.	TRBV18	CASSPPAGSNYGYTF	TGTGCCAGCTCACCACCGGCGGGATCTAACTATGGCTACACCTTC
TRBJ1-2	TRBD1	.	TRBV7-6	CASSSTPGQGYGYTF	TGTGCCAGCAGCTCCACCCCCGGACAGGGCTATGGCTACACCTTC
TRBJ1-1	.	many	TRBV9	CASSEGQETEAFF	TGTGCCAGCAGCGAGGGGCAGGAGACTGAAGCTTTCTTT
TRBJ1-4	.	few	TRBV6-5	CASSYSLRPGDEKLFF	TGTGCCAGCAGTTACTCGCTTCGCCCGGGGGATGAAAAACTGTTTTTT
TRBJ2-2	.	many	TRBV11-2	CASSTYSVIPPKYANTGELFF	TGTGCCAGCAGCACCTATAGTGTAATTCCCCCGAAATACGCGAACACCGGGGAGCTGTTTTTT
TRBJ1-2	.	few	TRBV7-3	CASSPRGDTSPYGYTF	TGTGCCAGCAGCCCAAGAGGGGACACTTCGCCCTATGGCTACACCTTC
TRBJ2-1	TRBD2	many	TRBV6-4	CASSDEGGGLTEQFF	TGTGCCAGCAGTGACGAGGGCGGGGGGCTGACTGAGCAGTTCTTC
TRBJ1-5	.	.	TRBV21-1	CASSKVNRGVNQPQHF	TGTGCCAGCAGCAAAGTTAATAGGGGCGTAAATCAGCCCCAGCATTTT
TRBJ1-1	TRBD1	.	TRBV29-1	CSTGEVNTEAFF	TGCAGCACAGGGGAGGTGAACACTGAAGCTTTCTTT
TRBJ1-2	TRBD1	many	TRBV7-8	CASSLVSTGLRGYTF	TGTGCCAGCAGCTTAGTATCGACAGGGTTGAGGGGCTACACCTTC
TRBJ2-3	TRBD2	.	TRBV10-3	CAMQAGAYDTQYF	TGTGCCATGCAAGCGGGGGCGTACGATACGCAGTATTTT
TRBJ1-1	TRBD1	.	TRBV6-5	CASSYGTVGLNTEAFF	TGTGCCAGCAGTTACGGGACAGTCGGCCTGAACACTGAAGCTTTCTTT
TRBJ2-1	TRBD2	.	TRBV24-1	CATSDRGVLGSNEQFF	TGTGCCACCAGTGATCGGGGGGTGTTGGGGAGCAATGAGCAGTTCTTC
TRBJ1-5	.	.	TRBV3-1	CASSHEGYQPQHF	TGTGCCAGCAGCCATGAGGGATATCAGCCCCAGCATTTT
TRBJ1-2	TRBD1	.	TRBV6-6	CASSPRKGDSYGYTF	TGTGCCAGCAGTCCGCGAAAAGGGGACAGCTATGGCTACACCTTC
TRBJ2-2	.	.	TRBV4-3	CASSQEYWSNTGELFF	TGCGCCAGCAGCCAAGAATATTGGTCGAACACCGGGGAGCTGTTTTTT
TRBJ2-5	TRBD1	few	TRBV6-5	CAVRDSQLQETQYF	TGTGCCGTACGGGACAGCCAACTCCAAGAGACCCAGTACTTC
TRBJ1-6	.	.	TRBV3-1	CASSHQTDNSPLHF	TGTGCCAGCAGCCACCAGACAGACAATTCACCCCTCCACTTT
TRBJ2-1	.	few	TRBV5-1	CASSLEGVSNEQFF	TGCGCCAGCAGCTTGGAGGGGGTATCCAATGAGCAGTTCTTC